The 26 T cell receptor beta chains presented below share a single source sample, sequenced in a study of blood T cell repertoires in COVID-19. Libraries were prepared by immunoSEQ multiplex PCR; TCRdb keeps only in-frame clonotypes and omits some of them. The sample consists of roughly 100,000 clones, about 91% of them appearing once. Sequenced: peripheral blood. The receptor set was obtained from a human donor in a cohort sampled during active COVID-19.

V usage is TRBV7-2 and J usage is TRBJ2-5; D is unclear. V lost 0 bases, J lost 5 bases, and 10 bases lay in between. CDR1 and CDR2 (germline): SGHTA, FQGNSA. The CDR3 runs to 14 residues. The CDR3 DNA is TGTGCCAGCAGCTTAGCGGGTCCCGGGGAGACCCAGTACTTC. Its protein is CASSLAGPGETQYF. The variable domain in full, completed from reference TRBV7-2 and TRBJ2-5, reads GAGVSQSPSNKVTEKGKDVELRCDPISGHTALYWYRQSLGQGLEFLIYFQGNSAPDKSGLPSDRFSAERTGGSVSTLTIQRTQQEDSAVYLCASSLAGPGETQYFGPGTRLLVL.

Note on this clone: The identical CDR3 is also encoded by other nucleotide sequences in the sample. This chain joins TRBV3-1 (or the pseudogene TRBV3-2) and TRBJ2-6; no clear D gene. Per germline, CDR1 LGHDT and CDR2 YNNKEL (reference sequence). Trimming pared 0 bases from V and 0 bases from J, leaving 3 bases between. This CDR3 region has 15 residues. The CDR3 here is CASSQDLSGANVLTF. The DNA for the CDR3 is TGTGCCAGCAGCCAAGACCTCTCTGGGGCCAACGTCCTGACTTTC.

V and J are TRBV6-5 and TRBJ2-3; TRBD2 matches 14 bases. The CDR3 consists of 14 residues. Trimming cost V 6 bases and J 6 bases; bases outside gene matches: 2. Germline-derived CDR1 and CDR2 are MNHEY and SVGAGI. CDR3 amino acids: CASRGLAGVDTQYF. The CDR3 nucleotides read TGTGCCAGCAGGGGACTAGCGGGGGTGGATACGCAGTATTTT.

The gene calls are TRBV6-5 and TRBJ1-2; weak D call: TRBD1 (6 bases). CDR1 is MNHEY and CDR2 is SVGAGI in the germline V gene. The V end lost 4 bases, the J end lost 4 bases, and 10 bases lay between the germline ends. The CDR3 is 13 residues long. The CDR3 sequence is CASSWQGSYGYTF. The DNA of the CDR3 is TGTGCCAGCAGTTGGCAGGGGAGCTATGGCTACACCTTC.

The V and J genes are TRBV2 and TRBJ1-2; no clear D gene. The CDR3 loop spans 12 amino acids. With 1 base removed from V and 4 bases from J, the gap between germline ends came to 4 bases. In germline, CDR1 is SNHLY, CDR2 FYNNEI. The CDR3 bases are TGTGCCAGCAGTGAAGTATCCTATGGCTACACCTTC. Its protein is CASSEVSYGYTF.

The rearrangement joins TRBV6-5 to TRBJ2-7; the D gene is possibly TRBD1 (5 bases). From germline, CDR1 is MNHEY and CDR2 SVGAGI. The V and J ends lost 7 bases and 0 bases respectively, with 13 bases between them. This CDR3 region has 14 residues. CDR3 region: CASKQGTVSYEQYF. CDR3 DNA: TGTGCCAGCAAGCAGGGTACAGTCTCCTACGAGCAGTACTTC.

The rearrangement joins TRBV7-6 to TRBJ2-3; D is uncertain. This CDR3 comprises 16 residues. Germline V gene lookup returns CDR1 SGHVS and CDR2 FNYEAQ. The germline V and J ends were trimmed by 1 base and 2 bases, with 13 bases remaining between them. CDR3 sequence reads: CASSLEAVYPTDTQYF. In nucleotides, the CDR3 is TGTGCCAGCAGCTTAGAGGCGGTCTACCCCACAGATACGCAGTATTTT.

CDR3 loop: CASSTFYVGQKKYNEQFF. The CDR3 DNA reads as TGTGCCAGCAGCACTTTTTATGTTGGACAGAAAAAATACAATGAGCAGTTCTTC. The rearrangement joins TRBV27 to TRBJ2-1; possible D gene TRBD1, 6 bases. The CDR3 covers 18 residues. Looked up from germline, CDR1 is MNHEY and CDR2 is SMNVEV (reference sequence). With 6 bases removed from V and 4 bases from J, the gap between germline ends came to 25 bases.

The rearrangement joins TRBV12-3 or TRBV12-4 to TRBJ1-5, with 7 bases matching TRBD1. There are 13 residues in the CDR3. Trimming removed 6 bases from V and 4 bases from J; junction bases left unmatched: 3. The CDR3 loop reads CASRGQPNQPQHF. CDR3 bases: TGTGCCAGCAGGGGACAGCCGAATCAGCCCCAGCATTTT.

This clone was seen only once. The genes are TRBV29-1 and TRBJ2-5; 11 bases map to TRBD2. Looked up from germline, CDR1 is SQVTM and CDR2 is ANQGSEA. The V segment lost 6 bases and the J segment 1 base; nucleotides outside the gene matches: 4. The CDR3 covers 14 residues. The CDR3 reads CSVGTSGGQETQYF. The CDR3, as DNA: TGCAGCGTAGGTACTAGCGGGGGCCAAGAGACCCAGTACTTC.

The chain recombines TRBV7-8 with TRBJ2-7, with 7 bases matching TRBD1. V shed 0 bases and J 3 bases; nucleotides not matched to a gene: 5. CDR3 length: 15 amino acids. Germline CDR1 is SGHVS and CDR2 is FQNEAQ. CDR3 region: CASSLATGIYYEQYF. The CDR3 DNA is TGTGCCAGCAGCTTAGCGACAGGGATCTACTACGAGCAGTACTTC.

The V gene is TRBV5-1, the J gene TRBJ1-5; D remains ambiguous. Per the germline V gene, CDR1 is SGHRS and CDR2 is YFSETQ. The CDR3 sequence is 14 residues long. Trimming shortened V by 4 bases and J by 6 bases, and 14 bases separated the two germline ends. DNA for the CDR3: TGCGCCAGCAGCCTCGGTCAGGCGGGTCAGCCCCAGCATTTT. This codes for CASSLGQAGQPQHF.

The J gene is TRBJ1-5, the V gene TRBV3-1 (or the pseudogene TRBV3-2), with TRBD1 identical over 7 bases. This CDR3 spans 15 amino acids. Per germline, CDR1 LGHDT and CDR2 YNNKEL (reference sequence). The trim removed 5 bases at V and 6 bases at J, leaving 10 bases unmatched. CDR3 residues: CASSSSTGIGQPQHF. In DNA, the CDR3 is TGTGCCAGCAGCTCCTCGACAGGGATCGGTCAGCCCCAGCATTTT.

The J gene is TRBJ2-2, the V gene TRBV15; possibly TRBD1 for D (6 bases). CDR3 length: 13 amino acids. Germline V gene data show CDR1 as LNHNV and CDR2 as YYDKDF (reference sequence). The V end was cut by 5 bases, the J end by 7 bases, with 11 bases between. For the CDR3, the DNA is TGTGCCACCAGCTACAGGGATAACGGGGAGCTGTTTTTT. Encoded protein: CATSYRDNGELFF.

This clone showed up just once. The chain recombines TRBV6-2 or TRBV6-3 with TRBJ2-2; 8 bases are shared with TRBD2. This CDR3 spans 15 amino acids. With 7 bases clipped from V and 6 bases from J, the junction kept 10 bases outside the gene matches. Germline assignment: CDR1 MNHEY and CDR2 SVGEGT. The DNA of the CDR3 is TGTGCCAGCACCCCTATGAGGACTAGCTCCGGGGAGCTGTTTTTT. It yields the protein CASTPMRTSSGELFF.

The chain has TRBV12-5 and TRBJ2-1, with TRBD1 as a possible D gene (5 bases). Germline lookup yields CDR1 LGHNT and CDR2 FRNRAP. V lost 2 bases and J lost 0, with 8 bases in between. The CDR3 contains 15 residues. CDR3 protein: CASGLQGSSYNEQFF. CDR3 in DNA: TGTGCTAGTGGTTTGCAGGGAAGCTCCTACAATGAGCAGTTCTTC.

This chain links TRBV5-6 with TRBJ1-1; D may be TRBD1 (5 bases). This CDR3 is built from 14 residues. Germline assignment: CDR1 SGHDT and CDR2 YYEEEE. The V and J ends lost 6 bases and 5 bases respectively, with 17 bases between them. CDR3 protein: CASTTPGRVTEAFF. The DNA for the CDR3 is TGTGCCAGCACCACTCCAGGGCGCGTTACTGAAGCTTTCTTT.

The CDR3 DNA reads TGTGCCAGCAGGGGGCCTTGTACTTTC. This sequence encodes CASRGPCTF. V is TRBV21-1 and J is TRBJ1-2; the listed D gene, TRBD1, was not tested against the DNA. TRBV21-1 is shown as a pseudogene. CDR3 length: 9 amino acids.

The gene calls are TRBV5-1 and TRBJ2-3; 7 bases align to TRBD1. Trimming removed 4 bases from V and 3 bases from J; junction bases left unmatched: 5. Germline V lookup: CDR1 SGHRS, CDR2 YFSETQ. The CDR3 loop spans 14 amino acids. The CDR3, as DNA: TGCGCCAGCAGCCCGATGACAGGGACAGATACGCAGTATTTT. It translates to CASSPMTGTDTQYF.

This chain's CDR3 is CASSLESSDTQYF. CDR3 DNA sequence: TGTGCCAGCAGCTTAGAGTCGTCAGATACGCAGTATTTT. The V and J genes are TRBV11-3 and TRBJ2-3; unclear D gene. Germline V lookup: CDR1 SGHNT, CDR2 YENEEA. This CDR3 region has 13 residues. Trimming shortened V by 0 bases and J by 4 bases, and 5 bases separated the two germline ends.

J is TRBJ2-1 and V is TRBV6-2 or TRBV6-3; 8 bases are a match to TRBD1. The length of the CDR3 is 15 residues. From germline, CDR1 is MNHEY and CDR2 SVGEGT. Unmatched junction bases numbered 8, after V lost 2 bases and J lost 8 bases. CDR3 protein: CASSYQAGGIYEQFF. The CDR3, as DNA: TGTGCCAGCAGTTACCAAGCAGGGGGCATCTATGAGCAGTTCTTC.

V usage is TRBV10-2 and J usage is TRBJ2-1, with 13 nucleotides matching TRBD2. J gave up 8 bases and V 2 bases, and 6 bases lay outside the gene matches. The germline CDR1 and CDR2 sequences are WSHSY and SAAADI. This CDR3 region has 16 residues. The CDR3, as DNA: TGCGCCAGCAGTGAGGATAAACTAGCGGGAGGGTATGAGCAGTTCTTC. Its translation is CASSEDKLAGGYEQFF.

V usage is TRBV7-3 and J usage is TRBJ1-5; TRBD1 might be the D (6 bases). Looked up from germline, CDR1 is SGHTA and CDR2 is FQGTGA. V was clipped by 3 bases and J by 7 bases, with 13 bases between them. The CDR3 is 14 amino acids. The CDR3 DNA is TGTGCCAGCAGCTTTCGGGGGGCGGGCCAGCCCCAGCATTTT. This translates into CASSFRGAGQPQHF. The entire variable domain, with the rest obtained from reference TRBV7-3 and TRBJ1-5, is as follows: GAGVSQTPSNKVTEKGKYVELRCDPISGHTALYWYRQSLGQGPEFLIYFQGTGAADDSGLPNDRFFAVRPEGSVSTLKIQRTERGDSAVYLCASSFRGAGQPQHFGDGTRLSIL.

The V call is TRBV28, the J call TRBJ2-1, with 7 positions matching TRBD2. The germline CDR1 and CDR2 sequences are MDHEN and SYDVKM. The CDR3 consists of 15 residues. With V trimmed by 5 bases and J by 5 bases, 9 bases remained unmatched. The CDR3 loop reads CASSPRGGDHNEQFF. The CDR3 DNA sequence: TGTGCCAGCAGTCCCCGCGGGGGAGACCACAATGAGCAGTTCTTC.

The chain links TRBV29-1 to TRBJ1-1; 8 bases are a match to TRBD1. After removal of 6 bases from V and 2 bases from J, the junction contained 5 bases not matched to a gene. The CDR3 loop spans 13 amino acids. Germline V CDR1 and CDR2: SQVTM, ANQGSEA. The CDR3 spells CSVGQGGNTEAFF. The CDR3 DNA is TGCAGCGTAGGACAGGGTGGAAACACTGAAGCTTTCTTT.

The chain recombines TRBV20-1 with TRBJ1-1; TRBD1 matches at 7 bases. CDR1 DFQATT and CDR2 SNEGSKA come from the germline V gene (reference sequence). Trimming took 3 bases from V and 4 from J; bases not matched to a gene: 5. CDR3 length: 13 residues. CDR3 coding DNA: TGCAGTGCTAGTTTCCCAGGGGGCACTGAAGCTTTCTTT. Its protein is CSASFPGGTEAFF.